A selection of T cell receptor beta chains follows, all from one sample in a study of cytomegalovirus exposure and HLA in healthy donors. Repertoires were generated with immunoSEQ multiplex PCR, while TCRdb's copy carries only in-frame clones and drops some. Of tens of thousands of clones in the sample, around 68% were seen once. Sample: PBMCs. These receptor sequences come from a man aged 50 to 59 in good health and CMV-seropositive. CDR3s include the opening cysteine and the closing phenylalanine or tryptophan. D genes are given only for firm matches. Size is omitted from some rows. Given values are once, few, many or a class for expanded clones.

clone_size j_call d_call v_call cdr3_aa cdr3_nt
few TRBJ1-1 - TRBV18 CASSTRAVNTEAFF TGTGCCAGCTCAACCAGGGCGGTGAACACTGAAGCTTTCTTT
- TRBJ2-1 TRBD2 TRBV27 CASRSSGTSNEQFF TGTGCCAGCAGATCGTCCGGGACTAGCAATGAGCAGTTCTTC
- TRBJ2-2 TRBD2 TRBV30 CAWSFSGRDTGELFF TGTGCCTGGAGTTTTAGCGGGAGGGACACCGGGGAGCTGTTTTTT
- TRBJ1-1 TRBD1 TRBV18 CASSPRGSTEAFF TGTGCCAGCTCACCCAGGGGGTCGACTGAAGCTTTCTTT
- TRBJ2-3 - TRBV21-1 CASSKARMTSGEPTDTQYF TGTGCCAGCAGCAAAGCTCGGATGACTAGCGGGGAACCCACAGATACGCAGTATTTT
- TRBJ2-2 TRBD2 TRBV4-1 CASSPSRSGTTTGELFF TGCGCCAGCAGCCCTTCCCGGTCCGGGACTACCACCGGGGAGCTGTTTTTT
- TRBJ2-4 - TRBV15 CATSYPLTGDKNIQYF TGTGCCACCAGCTACCCTCTGACGGGGGACAAAAACATTCAGTACTTC
- TRBJ1-2 TRBD1 TRBV13 CASSSDRVVGYTF TGTGCCAGCAGCTCCGACAGGGTAGTGGGCTACACCTTC
- TRBJ2-7 TRBD1 TRBV5-1 CASSLDLGQGQHEQYF TGCGCCAGCAGCTTGGACTTGGGACAGGGGCAGCACGAGCAGTACTTC
- TRBJ1-1 - TRBV7-7 CASSPGPLSEAFF TGTGCCAGCTCCCCAGGTCCTCTCTCTGAAGCTTTCTTT
- TRBJ2-3 - TRBV6-5 CASKLRFADTQYF TGTGCCAGCAAACTGAGGTTTGCAGATACGCAGTATTTT
- TRBJ1-5 TRBD1 TRBV6-1 CASSRDRASQPQHF TGTGCCAGCAGCCGGGACAGGGCTTCTCAGCCCCAGCATTTT
- TRBJ1-5 - TRBV20-1 CSARVGGPQHF TGCAGTGCTAGAGTAGGAGGGCCCCAGCATTTT
once TRBJ1-2 TRBD1 TRBV13 CASSARQGRDGYTF TGTGCCAGCAGCGCCCGACAGGGGCGGGATGGCTACACCTTC
once TRBJ2-3 TRBD2 TRBV7-2 CATLLAGGPDTQYF TGTGCCACTTTACTAGCGGGAGGGCCAGATACGCAGTATTTT
- TRBJ2-7 TRBD2 TRBV4-3 CASSQQRGPSYEQYF TGCGCCAGCAGCCAACAGCGGGGGCCTTCCTACGAGCAGTACTTC
- TRBJ1-2 - TRBV7-2 CASSQQEYYGYTF TGTGCCAGCAGCCAACAGGAGTACTATGGCTACACCTTC